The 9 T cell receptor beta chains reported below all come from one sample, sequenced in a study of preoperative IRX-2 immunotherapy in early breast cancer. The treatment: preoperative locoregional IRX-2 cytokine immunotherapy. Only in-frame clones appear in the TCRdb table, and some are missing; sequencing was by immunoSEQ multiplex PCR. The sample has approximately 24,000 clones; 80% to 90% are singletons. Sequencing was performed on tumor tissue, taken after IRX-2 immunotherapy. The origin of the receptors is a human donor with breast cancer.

CDR3 sequence reads: CASSPQGRGKNIQYF. Here the CDR3 DNA reads TGTGCCAGTAGTCCACAGGGAAGGGGCAAAAACATTCAGTACTTC. V usage is TRBV19 and J usage is TRBJ2-4, with TRBD1 as a possible D gene (6 bases). CDR1 LNHDA and CDR2 SQIVND come from the germline V gene (reference sequence). The CDR3 extends over 15 amino acids. The V end lost 5 bases, the J end lost 3 bases, and 14 bases lay between the germline ends.

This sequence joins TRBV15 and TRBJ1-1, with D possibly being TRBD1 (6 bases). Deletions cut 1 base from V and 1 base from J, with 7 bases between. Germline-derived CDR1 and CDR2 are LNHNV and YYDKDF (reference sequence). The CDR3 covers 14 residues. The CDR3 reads CATSRGTANTEAFF. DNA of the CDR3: TGTGCCACCAGCAGAGGGACAGCGAACACTGAAGCTTTCTTT.

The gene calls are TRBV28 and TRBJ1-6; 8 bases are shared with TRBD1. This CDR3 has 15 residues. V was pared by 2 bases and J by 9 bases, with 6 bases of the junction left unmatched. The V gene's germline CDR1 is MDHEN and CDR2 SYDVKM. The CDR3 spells CASSLDRGVISPLHF. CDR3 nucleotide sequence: TGTGCCAGCAGTTTAGACAGGGGAGTGATTTCACCCCTCCACTTT.

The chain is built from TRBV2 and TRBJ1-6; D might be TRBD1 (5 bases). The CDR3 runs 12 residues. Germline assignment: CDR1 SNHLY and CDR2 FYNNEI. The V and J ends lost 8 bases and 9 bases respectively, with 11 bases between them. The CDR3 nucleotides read TGTGCCAGCTTTACAGGAAGTTCACCCCTCCACTTT. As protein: CASFTGSSPLHF.

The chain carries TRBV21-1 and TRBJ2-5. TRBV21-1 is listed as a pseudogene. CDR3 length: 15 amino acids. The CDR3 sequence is CASSKGIGSQETQYF. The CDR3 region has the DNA TGTGCCAGCAGCAAAGGGATAGGCAGTCAAGAGACCCAGTACTTC.

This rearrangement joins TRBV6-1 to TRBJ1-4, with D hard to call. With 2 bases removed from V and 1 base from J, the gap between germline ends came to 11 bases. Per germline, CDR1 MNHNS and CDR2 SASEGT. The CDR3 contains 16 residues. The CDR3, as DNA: TGTGCCAGCAGTGAAATGTTAGGGCTAACTAATGAAAAACTGTTTTTT. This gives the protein CASSEMLGLTNEKLFF.

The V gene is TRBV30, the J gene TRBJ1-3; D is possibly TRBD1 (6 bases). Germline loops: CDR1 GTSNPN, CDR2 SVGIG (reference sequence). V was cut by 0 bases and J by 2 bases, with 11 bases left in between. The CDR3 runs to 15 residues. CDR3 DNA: TGTGCCTGGAGTGTAGGGGGTTCTCCTGGAAACACCATATATTTT. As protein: CAWSVGGSPGNTIYF.

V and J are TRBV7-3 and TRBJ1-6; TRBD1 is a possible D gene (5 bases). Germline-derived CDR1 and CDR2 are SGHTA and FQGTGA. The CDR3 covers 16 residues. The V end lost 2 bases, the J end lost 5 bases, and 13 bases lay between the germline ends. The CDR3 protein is CASSLGGMYDNSPLHF. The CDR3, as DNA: TGTGCCAGCAGCTTAGGGGGGATGTATGATAATTCACCCCTCCACTTT.

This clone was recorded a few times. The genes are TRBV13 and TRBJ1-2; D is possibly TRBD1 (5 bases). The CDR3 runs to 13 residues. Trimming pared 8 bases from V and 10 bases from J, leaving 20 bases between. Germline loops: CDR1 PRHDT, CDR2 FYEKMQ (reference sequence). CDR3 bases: TGTGCCAGCGCCGAGGGGAGGAGAATTAACTACACCTTC. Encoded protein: CASAEGRRINYTF. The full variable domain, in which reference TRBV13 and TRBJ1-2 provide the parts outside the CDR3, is AAGVIQSPRHLIKEKRETATLKCYPIPRHDTVYWYQQGPGQDPQFLISFYEKMQSDKGSIPDRFSAQQFSDYHSELNMSSLELGDSALYFCASAEGRRINYTFGSGTRLTVV.